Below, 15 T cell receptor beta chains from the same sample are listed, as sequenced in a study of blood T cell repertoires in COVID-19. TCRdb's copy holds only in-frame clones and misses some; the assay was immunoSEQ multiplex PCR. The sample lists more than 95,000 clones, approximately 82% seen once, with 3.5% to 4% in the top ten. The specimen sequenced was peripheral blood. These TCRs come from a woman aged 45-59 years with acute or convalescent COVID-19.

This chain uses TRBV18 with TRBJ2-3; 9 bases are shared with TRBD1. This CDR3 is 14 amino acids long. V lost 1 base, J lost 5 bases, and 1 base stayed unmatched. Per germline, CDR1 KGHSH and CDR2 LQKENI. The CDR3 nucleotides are TGTGCCAGCTCACCACGGACAGGGGTAGATACGCAGTATTTT. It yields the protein CASSPRTGVDTQYF.

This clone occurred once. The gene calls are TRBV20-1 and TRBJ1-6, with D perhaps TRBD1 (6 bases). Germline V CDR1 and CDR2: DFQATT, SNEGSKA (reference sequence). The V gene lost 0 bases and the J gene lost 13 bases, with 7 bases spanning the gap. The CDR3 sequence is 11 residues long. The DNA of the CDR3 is TGCAGTGCTAGAGACAGGGGTCCCCTCCACTTT. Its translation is CSARDRGPLHF.

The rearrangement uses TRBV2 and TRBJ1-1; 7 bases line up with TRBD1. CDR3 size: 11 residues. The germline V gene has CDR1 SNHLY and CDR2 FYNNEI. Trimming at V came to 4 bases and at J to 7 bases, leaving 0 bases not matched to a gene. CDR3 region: CASSGDSEAFF. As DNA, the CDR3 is TGTGCCAGCAGTGGGGACAGTGAAGCTTTCTTT.

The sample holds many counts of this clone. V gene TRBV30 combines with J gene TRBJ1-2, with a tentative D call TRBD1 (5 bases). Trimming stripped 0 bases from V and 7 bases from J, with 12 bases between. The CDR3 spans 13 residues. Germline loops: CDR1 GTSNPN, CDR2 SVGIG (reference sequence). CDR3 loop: CAWSVSREVGYTF. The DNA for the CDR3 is TGTGCCTGGAGTGTAAGCAGGGAGGTTGGCTACACCTTC.

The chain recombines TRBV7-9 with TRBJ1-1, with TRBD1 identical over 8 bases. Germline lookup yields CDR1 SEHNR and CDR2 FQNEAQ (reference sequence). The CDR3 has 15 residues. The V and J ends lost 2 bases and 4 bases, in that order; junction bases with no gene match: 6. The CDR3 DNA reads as TGTGCCAGCAGCTTACAGGGGGCCTTAGGCACTGAAGCTTTCTTT. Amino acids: CASSLQGALGTEAFF. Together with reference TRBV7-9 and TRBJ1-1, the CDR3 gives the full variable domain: DTGVSQNPRHKITKRGQNVTFRCDPISEHNRLYWYRQTLGQGPEFLTYFQNEAQLEKSRLLSDRFSAERPKGSFSTLEIQRTEQGDSAMYLCASSLQGALGTEAFFGQGTRLTVV.

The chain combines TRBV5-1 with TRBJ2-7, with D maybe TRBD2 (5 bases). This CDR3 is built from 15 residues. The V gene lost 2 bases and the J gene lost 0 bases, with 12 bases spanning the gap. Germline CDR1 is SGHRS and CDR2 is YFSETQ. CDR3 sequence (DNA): TGCGCCAGCAGCTTTCGGGCGGGTAGCTCCTACGAGCAGTACTTC. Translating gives CASSFRAGSSYEQYF.

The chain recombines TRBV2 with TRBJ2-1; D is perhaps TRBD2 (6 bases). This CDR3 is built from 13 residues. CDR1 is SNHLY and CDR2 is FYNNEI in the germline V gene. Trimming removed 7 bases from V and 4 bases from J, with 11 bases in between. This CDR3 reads CASIREFYNEQFF. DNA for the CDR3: TGTGCCAGCATACGGGAGTTTTACAATGAGCAGTTCTTC.

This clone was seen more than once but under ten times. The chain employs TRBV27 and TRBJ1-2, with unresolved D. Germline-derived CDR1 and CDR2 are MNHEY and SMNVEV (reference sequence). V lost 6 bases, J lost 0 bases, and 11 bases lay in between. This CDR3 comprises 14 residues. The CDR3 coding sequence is TGTGCCAGCAGAGGACTGTCAGCTAACTATGGCTACACCTTC. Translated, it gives CASRGLSANYGYTF.

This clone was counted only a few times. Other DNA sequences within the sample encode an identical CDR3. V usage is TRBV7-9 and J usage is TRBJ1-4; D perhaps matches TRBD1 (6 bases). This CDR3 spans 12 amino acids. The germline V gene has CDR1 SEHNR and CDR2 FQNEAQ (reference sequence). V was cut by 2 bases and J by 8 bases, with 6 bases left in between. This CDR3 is CASSLQGEKLFF. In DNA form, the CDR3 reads TGTGCCAGCAGCTTACAGGGGGAAAAACTGTTTTTT. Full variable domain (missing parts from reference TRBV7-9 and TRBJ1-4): DTGVSQNPRHKITKRGQNVTFRCDPISEHNRLYWYRQTLGQGPEFLTYFQNEAQLEKSRLLSDRFSAERPKGSFSTLEIQRTEQGDSAMYLCASSLQGEKLFFGSGTQLSVL.

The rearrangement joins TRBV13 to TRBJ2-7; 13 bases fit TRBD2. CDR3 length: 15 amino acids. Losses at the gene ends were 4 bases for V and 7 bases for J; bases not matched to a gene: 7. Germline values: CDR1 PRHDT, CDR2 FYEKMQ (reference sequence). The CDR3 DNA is TGTGCCAGCAGCTCCGGACTAGCGGGAGAAGGGGAGCAGTACTTC. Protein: CASSSGLAGEGEQYF.

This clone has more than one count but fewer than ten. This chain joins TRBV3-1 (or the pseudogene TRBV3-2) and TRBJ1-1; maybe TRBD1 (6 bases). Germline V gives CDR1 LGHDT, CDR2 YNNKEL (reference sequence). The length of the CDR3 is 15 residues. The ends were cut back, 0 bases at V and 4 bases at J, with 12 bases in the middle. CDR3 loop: CASSQEADSLTEAFF. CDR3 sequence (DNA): TGTGCCAGCAGCCAAGAAGCGGACAGCCTCACTGAAGCTTTCTTT.

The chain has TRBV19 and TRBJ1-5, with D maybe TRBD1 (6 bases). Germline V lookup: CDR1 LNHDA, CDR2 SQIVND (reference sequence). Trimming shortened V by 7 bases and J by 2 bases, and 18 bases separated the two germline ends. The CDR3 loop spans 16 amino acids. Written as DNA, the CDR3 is TGTGCCAGTACCCCCGGGGGGGCAAACGGCAATCAGCCCCAGCATTTT. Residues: CASTPGGANGNQPQHF. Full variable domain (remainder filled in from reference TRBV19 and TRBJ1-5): DGGITQSPKYLFRKEGQNVTLSCEQNLNHDAMYWYRQDPGQGLRLIYYSQIVNDFQKGDIAEGYSVSREKKESFPLTVTSAQKNPTAFYLCASTPGGANGNQPQHFGDGTRLSIL.

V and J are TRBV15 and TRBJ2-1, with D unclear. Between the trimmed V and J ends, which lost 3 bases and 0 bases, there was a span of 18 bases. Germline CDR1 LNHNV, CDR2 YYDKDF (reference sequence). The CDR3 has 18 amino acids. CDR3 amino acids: CATSRESNTASSYNEQFF. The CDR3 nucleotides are TGTGCCACCAGCAGGGAGTCTAATACTGCCAGCTCCTACAATGAGCAGTTCTTC.

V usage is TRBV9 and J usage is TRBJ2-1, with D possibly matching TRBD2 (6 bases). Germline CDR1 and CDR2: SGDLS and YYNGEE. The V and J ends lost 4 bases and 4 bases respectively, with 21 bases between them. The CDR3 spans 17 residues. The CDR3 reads CASSPGGGGELYNEQFF. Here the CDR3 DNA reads TGTGCCAGCAGCCCAGGCGGCGGAGGGGAATTATACAATGAGCAGTTCTTC.

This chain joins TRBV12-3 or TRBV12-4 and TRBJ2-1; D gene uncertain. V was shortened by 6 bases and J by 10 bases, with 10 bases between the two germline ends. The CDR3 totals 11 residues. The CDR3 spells CASSRRLEQFF. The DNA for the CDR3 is TGTGCCAGCAGCCGCAGGCTGGAGCAGTTCTTC.